Described below is a single T cell receptor beta chain sequence and its context. The entry originates in a study of blood T cell repertoires in COVID-19. The overall study: Acute and convalescent COVID-19 samples came from the United States, Italy and Spain. Sources were T cells, B-cell-depleted T cells, or PBMCs; the material itself was cDNA or gDNA.

Authors' methods: Quantification of nucleated cells was approximated via reference gene primer amplification. The method was immunoSEQ multiplex PCR; TCRdb's version includes in-frame clones alone and lacks a portion of them. The V and J calls and clone size are taken from that table; D and trimming were inferred from the DNA. In the table there are 30,000 to 40,000 clones, 85% to 90% of which are singletons. Germline V gene lookup returns CDR1 MNHEY and CDR2 SVGAGI. This CDR3 contains 14 residues. The junction had 8 bases not matched to a gene; V was cut back by 6 bases and J by 8 bases. The sequence was obtained from a human donor in a cohort sampled during active COVID-19. Sequencing was performed on peripheral blood. This rearrangement joins TRBV6-5 to TRBJ2-1; 9 bases align to TRBD1. CDR3 region: CASRDRGLGDEQFF. The CDR3 DNA is TGTGCCAGCAGGGACAGGGGTCTAGGCGATGAGCAGTTCTTC.